This TCR beta chain appears in the sequencing data of a study of post-analysis software for immune sequencing data. Study-level findings and limits: By F measure, strong co-clustering occurred among samples prepared in the same batch.

Built from TCR beta cDNA, the libraries had unique molecular identifiers in them. TCRdb fed the PCR reads into MiXCR, producing one record per CDR3 protein. The sample holds around 770,000 distinct CDR3 sequences, 46% seen once. In the case of this clonotype: As yet, its antigen is unknown.

The sequence was collected from a girl between 10 and 17 years old with multiple sclerosis. Material: blood.

CDR3 DNA: TGTGCCACCCGAGGGAGGGGGGAGAACACTGAAGCTTTCTTT. This translates into CATRGRGENTEAFF. The V gene is TRBV7-6, the J gene TRBJ1-1; tentatively, D is TRBD1 (6 bases). V dropped 10 bases and J dropped 1 base, with 16 bases sitting between them. The CDR3 sequence is 14 residues long. The V gene's germline CDR1 is SGHVS and CDR2 FNYEAQ.